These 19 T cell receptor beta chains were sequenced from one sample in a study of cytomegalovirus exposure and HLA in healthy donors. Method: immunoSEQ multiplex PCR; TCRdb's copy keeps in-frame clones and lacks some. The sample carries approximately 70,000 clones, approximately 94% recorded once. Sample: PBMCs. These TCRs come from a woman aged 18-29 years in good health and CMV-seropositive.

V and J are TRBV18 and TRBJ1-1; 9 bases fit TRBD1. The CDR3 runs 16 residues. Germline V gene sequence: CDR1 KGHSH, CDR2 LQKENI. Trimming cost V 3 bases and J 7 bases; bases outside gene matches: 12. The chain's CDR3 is CASSPPRDRVIREAFF. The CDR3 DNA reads TGTGCCAGCTCACCTCCCCGGGACAGGGTTATTCGTGAAGCTTTCTTT.

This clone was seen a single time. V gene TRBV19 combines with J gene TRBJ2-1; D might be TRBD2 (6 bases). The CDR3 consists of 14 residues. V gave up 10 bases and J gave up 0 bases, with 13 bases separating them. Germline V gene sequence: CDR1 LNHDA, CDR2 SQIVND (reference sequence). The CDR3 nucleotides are TGTGCCACCCTCCCTAGCGCCTCCTACAATGAGCAGTTCTTC. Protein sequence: CATLPSASYNEQFF.

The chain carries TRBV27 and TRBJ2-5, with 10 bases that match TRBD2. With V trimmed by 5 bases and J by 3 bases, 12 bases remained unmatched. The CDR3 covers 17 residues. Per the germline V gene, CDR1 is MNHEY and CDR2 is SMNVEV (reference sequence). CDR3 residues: CASSDHSGGSTKETQYF. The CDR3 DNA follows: TGTGCCAGCAGTGACCATAGCGGGGGGTCTACAAAAGAGACCCAGTACTTC.

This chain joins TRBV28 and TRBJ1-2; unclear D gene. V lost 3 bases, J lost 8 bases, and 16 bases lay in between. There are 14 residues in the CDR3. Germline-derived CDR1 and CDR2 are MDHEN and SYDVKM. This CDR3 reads CASSFVQAVAGYTF. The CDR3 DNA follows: TGTGCCAGCAGTTTCGTCCAGGCAGTTGCGGGCTACACCTTC.

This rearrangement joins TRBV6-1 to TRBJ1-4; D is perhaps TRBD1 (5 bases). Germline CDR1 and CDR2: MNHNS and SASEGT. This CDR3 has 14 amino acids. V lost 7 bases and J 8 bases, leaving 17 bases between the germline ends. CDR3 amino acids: CASTSPEWGEKLFF. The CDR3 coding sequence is TGTGCCAGCACAAGTCCCGAGTGGGGCGAAAAACTGTTTTTT.

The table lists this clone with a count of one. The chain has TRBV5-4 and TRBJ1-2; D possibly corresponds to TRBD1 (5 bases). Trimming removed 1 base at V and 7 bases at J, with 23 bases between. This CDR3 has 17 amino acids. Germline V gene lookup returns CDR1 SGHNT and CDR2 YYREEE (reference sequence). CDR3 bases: TGTGCCAGCAGCTTGCCTGGTGATTTCGGCAGGGAGGGTGGCTACACCTTC. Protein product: CASSLPGDFGREGGYTF.

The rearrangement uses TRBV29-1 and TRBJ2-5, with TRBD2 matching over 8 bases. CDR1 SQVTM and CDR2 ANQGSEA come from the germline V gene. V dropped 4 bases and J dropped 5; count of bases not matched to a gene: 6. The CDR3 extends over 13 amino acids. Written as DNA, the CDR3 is TGCAGCGTTGCAAGCGGGAGTGTCGAGACCCAGTACTTC. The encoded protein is CSVASGSVETQYF.

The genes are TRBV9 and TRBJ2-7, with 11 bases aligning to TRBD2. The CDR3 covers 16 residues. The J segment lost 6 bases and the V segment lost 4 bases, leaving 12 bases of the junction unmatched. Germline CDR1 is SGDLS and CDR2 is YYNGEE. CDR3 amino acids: CASSSTPSGRSSEQYF. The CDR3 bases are TGTGCCAGCAGCTCAACTCCTAGCGGGAGGTCTTCCGAGCAGTACTTC. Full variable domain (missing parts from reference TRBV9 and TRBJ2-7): DSGVTQTPKHLITATGQRVTLRCSPRSGDLSVYWYQQSLDQGLQFLIQYYNGEERAKGNILERFSAQQFPDLHSELNLSSLELGDSALYFCASSSTPSGRSSEQYFGPGTRLTVT.

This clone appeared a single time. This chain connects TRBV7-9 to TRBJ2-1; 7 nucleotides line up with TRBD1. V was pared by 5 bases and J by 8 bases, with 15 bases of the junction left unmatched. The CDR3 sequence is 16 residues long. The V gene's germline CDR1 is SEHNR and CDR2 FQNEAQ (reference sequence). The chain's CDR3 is CASSASTGDSAYEQFF. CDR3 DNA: TGTGCCAGCAGCGCCTCAACTGGGGACAGCGCCTATGAGCAGTTCTTC. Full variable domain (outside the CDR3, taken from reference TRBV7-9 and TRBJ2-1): DTGVSQNPRHKITKRGQNVTFRCDPISEHNRLYWYRQTLGQGPEFLTYFQNEAQLEKSRLLSDRFSAERPKGSFSTLEIQRTEQGDSAMYLCASSASTGDSAYEQFFGPGTRLTVL.

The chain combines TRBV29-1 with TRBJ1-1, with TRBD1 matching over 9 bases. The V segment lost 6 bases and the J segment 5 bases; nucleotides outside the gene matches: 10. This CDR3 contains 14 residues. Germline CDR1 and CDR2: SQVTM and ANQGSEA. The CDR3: CSVVPQGADTEAFF. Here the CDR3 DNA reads TGCAGCGTGGTTCCACAGGGGGCGGATACTGAAGCTTTCTTT.

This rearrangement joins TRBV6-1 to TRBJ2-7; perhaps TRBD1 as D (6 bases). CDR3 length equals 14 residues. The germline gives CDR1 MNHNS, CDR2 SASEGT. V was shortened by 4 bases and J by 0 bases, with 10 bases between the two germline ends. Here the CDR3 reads CASSVRGGSYEQYF. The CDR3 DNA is TGTGCCAGCAGTGTCCGAGGGGGCTCCTACGAGCAGTACTTC.

Here the CDR3 reads CAISSGSSYNSPLHF. The CDR3 DNA is TGTGCCATCAGTTCGGGTAGCTCCTATAATTCACCCCTCCACTTT. The chain uses TRBV10-3 and TRBJ1-6; no reliable D call. The ends were cut back, 5 bases at V and 0 bases at J, with 8 bases in the middle. The CDR3 is 15 amino acids. Per the germline V gene, CDR1 is ENHRY and CDR2 is SYGVKD.

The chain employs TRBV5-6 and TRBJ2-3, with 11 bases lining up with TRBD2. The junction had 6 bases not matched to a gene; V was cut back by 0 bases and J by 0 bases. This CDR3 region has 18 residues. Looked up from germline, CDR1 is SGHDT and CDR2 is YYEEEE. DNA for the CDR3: TGTGCCAGCAGCTTGGAGTTAGCGGGGGGGATTAGCACAGATACGCAGTATTTT. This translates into CASSLELAGGISTDTQYF.

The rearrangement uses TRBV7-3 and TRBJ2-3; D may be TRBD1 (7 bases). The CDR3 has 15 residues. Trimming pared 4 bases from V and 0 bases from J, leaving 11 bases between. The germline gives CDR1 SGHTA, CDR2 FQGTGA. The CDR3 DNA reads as TGTGCCAGCAGCTCACAGGGGACTAGCACAGATACGCAGTATTTT. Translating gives CASSSQGTSTDTQYF.

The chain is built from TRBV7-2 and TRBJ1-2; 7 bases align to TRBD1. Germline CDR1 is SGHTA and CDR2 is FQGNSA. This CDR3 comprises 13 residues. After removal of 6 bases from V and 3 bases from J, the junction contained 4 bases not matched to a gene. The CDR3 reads CASRVTGDYGYTF. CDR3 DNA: TGTGCCAGCAGGGTAACAGGGGACTATGGCTACACCTTC.

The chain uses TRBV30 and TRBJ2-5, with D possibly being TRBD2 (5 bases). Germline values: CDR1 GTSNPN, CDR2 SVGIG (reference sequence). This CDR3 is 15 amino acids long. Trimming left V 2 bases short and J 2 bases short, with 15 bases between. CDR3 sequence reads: CAWSRGQRRQETQYF. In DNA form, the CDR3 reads TGTGCCTGGAGTCGAGGGCAGCGGAGACAAGAGACCCAGTACTTC.

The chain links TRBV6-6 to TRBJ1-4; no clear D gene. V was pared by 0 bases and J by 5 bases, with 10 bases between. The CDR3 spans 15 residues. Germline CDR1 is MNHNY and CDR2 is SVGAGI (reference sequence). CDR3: CASSYSRRENEKLFF. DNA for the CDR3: TGTGCCAGCAGTTACTCGAGAAGGGAGAATGAAAAACTGTTTTTT.

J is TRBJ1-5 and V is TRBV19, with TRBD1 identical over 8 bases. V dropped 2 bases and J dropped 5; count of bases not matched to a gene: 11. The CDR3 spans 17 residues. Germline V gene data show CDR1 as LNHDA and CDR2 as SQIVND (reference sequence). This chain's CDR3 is CASSIPKGQVRHQPQHF. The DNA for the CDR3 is TGTGCCAGTAGTATACCAAAGGGACAGGTTAGGCATCAGCCCCAGCATTTT.

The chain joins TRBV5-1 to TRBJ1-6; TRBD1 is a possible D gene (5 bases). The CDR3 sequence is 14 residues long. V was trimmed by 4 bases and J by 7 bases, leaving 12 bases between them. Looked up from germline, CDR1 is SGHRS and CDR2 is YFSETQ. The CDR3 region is CASSHSGGNSPLHF. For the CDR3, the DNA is TGCGCCAGCAGCCACAGCGGGGGAAATTCACCCCTCCACTTT.